The 25 T cell receptor beta chains reported below all come from one sample, sequenced in a study of multiple sclerosis patients with progressive multifocal leukoencephalopathy. The time point: roughly 13 months of natalizumab therapy. The protocol was immunoSEQ multiplex PCR, while the TCRdb copy is restricted to in-frame clones and leaves out a portion. Of tens of thousands of clones in the sample, around 91% were seen once. The sample in question was PBMCs, obtained from a patient treated with natalizumab. Receptors were obtained from a human donor with multiple sclerosis.

J is TRBJ2-5 and V is TRBV27; a possible D gene is TRBD1 (7 bases). The CDR3 contains 13 residues. Germline V lookup: CDR1 MNHEY, CDR2 SMNVEV (reference sequence). Trimming took off 0 bases at V and 9 bases at J, with 11 bases between the two ends. As DNA, the CDR3 is TGTGCCAGCAGTTTATCGCTCAGGGGGGCCCAGTACTTC. It specifies CASSLSLRGAQYF.

The sample holds one count of this clone. The V call is TRBV5-1, the J call TRBJ2-3, with 7 bases identical to TRBD2. Germline V gene sequence: CDR1 SGHRS, CDR2 YFSETQ. The CDR3 covers 14 residues. The ends lost 6 bases at V and 4 bases at J; junction bases unmatched: 8. CDR3 DNA: TGCGCCAGCAATGAACAGCGGGGAGCAGATACGCAGTATTTT. It yields the protein CASNEQRGADTQYF.

The V gene is TRBV7-6, the J gene TRBJ2-5; 8 positions match TRBD2. Germline lookup yields CDR1 SGHVS and CDR2 FNYEAQ. V trimming: 2 bases; J trimming: 1 base; junction bases outside the gene matches: 9. CDR3 size: 17 residues. This CDR3 reads CASSLQFRTSIQETQYF. The CDR3 DNA reads as TGTGCCAGCAGCTTACAGTTTCGGACTAGCATCCAAGAGACCCAGTACTTC.

The rearrangement uses TRBV30 and TRBJ2-5; unclear D gene. The ends were cut back, 0 bases at V and 5 bases at J, with 7 bases in the middle. CDR1 and CDR2 (germline): GTSNPN, SVGIG (reference sequence). The CDR3 covers 12 residues. The CDR3 sequence: CAWSVRLETQYF. In nucleotides, the CDR3 is TGTGCCTGGAGTGTACGGTTGGAGACCCAGTACTTC.

This chain connects TRBV5-5 to TRBJ1-1; perhaps TRBD1 as D (5 bases). The CDR3 sequence is 14 residues long. Germline V gene sequence: CDR1 SGHKS, CDR2 YYEKEE (reference sequence). Trimming stripped 2 bases from V and 4 bases from J, with 12 bases between. CDR3 in DNA: TGTGCCAGCAGCTTTGACAGTAATCCCACTGAAGCTTTCTTT. The encoded protein is CASSFDSNPTEAFF.

The genes are TRBV10-3 and TRBJ1-3; D ambiguous. The CDR3 contains 15 residues. V was trimmed by 10 bases and J by 0 bases, leaving 16 bases between them. In germline, CDR1 is ENHRY, CDR2 SYGVKD. The CDR3 protein is CATNPTVASGNTIYF. Here the CDR3 DNA reads TGTGCCACCAACCCAACAGTGGCCTCTGGAAACACCATATATTTT.

A note on this clone: Sequence at one end of the junction differs from germline and may be a read error. The rearrangement links TRBV7-7 to TRBJ2-1; possibly TRBD1 or TRBD2 for D (7 bases each). Germline-derived CDR1 and CDR2 are SSHAT and FNYEAQ (reference sequence). CDR3 length equals 15 residues. The chain's CDR3 is CASSPQGGAWDEQFF. CDR3 in DNA: TGTGCTAGCAGCCCTCAGGGGGGGGCCTGGGATGAGCAGTTCTTC.

About this clone: At one boundary the junction diverges from the germline segment, which might be a read error. CDR3 sequence: CASSYAGGTGAFF. CDR3 DNA: TGTGCCAGCAGTTACGCGGGGGGGACTGGAGCTTTCTTT. The chain recombines TRBV6-5 with TRBJ1-1; a weak D match, TRBD1 (5 bases). The CDR3 totals 13 residues. Germline CDR1 is MNHEY and CDR2 is SVGAGI.

The gene calls are TRBV9 and TRBJ2-3; TRBD2 matches 14 bases. Unmatched junction bases numbered 9, after V lost 4 bases and J lost 2 bases. There are 18 residues in the CDR3. The germline CDR1 and CDR2 sequences are SGDLS and YYNGEE. The CDR3: CASSLTSGGARNTDTQYF. CDR3 DNA sequence: TGTGCCAGCAGCCTGACTAGCGGGGGGGCCAGGAACACAGATACGCAGTATTTT.

This chain connects TRBV27 to TRBJ1-5; possibly TRBD1 for D (6 bases). The CDR3 extends over 14 amino acids. CDR1 and CDR2 from the germline V gene are MNHEY and SMNVEV (reference sequence). Between the trimmed V and J ends, which lost 6 bases and 0 bases, there was a span of 9 bases. CDR3 sequence: CASRQGYSNQPQHF. The CDR3 DNA reads as TGTGCCAGCAGACAGGGTTATAGCAATCAGCCCCAGCATTTT.

The rearrangement joins TRBV4-2 to TRBJ2-2; possible D gene TRBD2, 5 bases. Germline CDR1 LGHNA, CDR2 YNFKEQ. V dropped 0 bases and J dropped 4 bases, with 9 bases sitting between them. The CDR3 runs to 15 residues. The CDR3 nucleotides are TGTGCCAGCAGCCAAGAGATAGGAGGCACCGGGGAGCTGTTTTTT. Its translation: CASSQEIGGTGELFF.

The chain joins TRBV2 to TRBJ1-2; the D gene is possibly TRBD1 (6 bases). Germline CDR1 reads SNHLY; CDR2 reads FYNNEI. This CDR3 is built from 13 residues. The V end was cut by 6 bases, the J end by 5 bases, with 13 bases between. In DNA, the CDR3 is TGTGCCAGCAGCCCCTGGGACATTTATGGCTACACCTTC. Protein product: CASSPWDIYGYTF.

This clone has a single count. This rearrangement joins TRBV6-5 to TRBJ1-1; the match to TRBD1 covers 7 bases. J gave up 1 base and V 3 bases, and 2 bases lay outside the gene matches. CDR3 size: 14 residues. Germline V gene lookup returns CDR1 MNHEY and CDR2 SVGAGI. The CDR3 loop reads CASSYNRGNTEAFF. The CDR3 DNA follows: TGTGCCAGCAGTTATAACAGGGGGAACACTGAAGCTTTCTTT.

V usage is TRBV20-1 and J usage is TRBJ2-7, with D uncertain. The CDR3 covers 11 residues. Germline V gene lookup returns CDR1 DFQATT and CDR2 SNEGSKA (reference sequence). Deletions cut 4 bases from V and 3 bases from J, with 7 bases between. CDR3 sequence (DNA): TGCAGTGCTATGGGCCGCTACGAGCAGTACTTC. Encoded protein: CSAMGRYEQYF.

The V gene is TRBV6-1, the J gene TRBJ1-6; 9 positions match TRBD1. The CDR3 covers 15 residues. Germline V gives CDR1 MNHNS, CDR2 SASEGT. V lost 1 base to trimming and J lost 9 bases; unmatched junction nucleotides: 4. For the CDR3, the DNA is TGTGCCAGCAGTGAAGGGGGGACAGGGTTTTCACCCCTCCACTTT. This codes for CASSEGGTGFSPLHF.

The chain uses TRBV6-1 and TRBJ2-3; TRBD2 is a possible D gene (5 bases). From germline, CDR1 is MNHNS and CDR2 SASEGT. The CDR3 is 14 amino acids. Trimming removed 7 bases at V and 4 bases at J, with 15 bases between. CDR3: CASMRGAVADTQYF. DNA for the CDR3: TGTGCCAGCATGCGAGGAGCGGTAGCAGATACGCAGTATTTT.

The V and J genes are TRBV4-1 and TRBJ2-5; 7 bases agree with TRBD2. Germline CDR1 reads MGHRA; CDR2 reads YSYEKL. CDR3 length equals 17 residues. V shed 0 bases, J shed 4 bases, and the junction held 11 bases outside the gene matches. For the CDR3, the DNA is TGCGCCAGCAGCCAAGATGTCCCCTCGGGACTAACAGAGACCCAGTACTTC. As protein: CASSQDVPSGLTETQYF.

The CDR3 bases are TGTGCCTGGAGTTCAGGGGGTTCCGGGGAGCTGTTTTTT. Translated: CAWSSGGSGELFF. This chain joins TRBV30 and TRBJ2-2; 7 nucleotides line up with TRBD1. V was clipped by 2 bases and J by 6 bases; unmatched bases: 3. This CDR3 contains 13 residues. CDR1 is GTSNPN and CDR2 is SVGIG in the germline V gene (reference sequence). Supplemented by reference TRBV30 and TRBJ2-2, the full variable domain reads SQTIHQWPATLVQPVGSPLSLECTVEGTSNPNLYWYRQAAGRGLQLLFYSVGIGQISSEVPQNLSASRPQDRQFILSSKKLLLSDSGFYLCAWSSGGSGELFFGEGSRLTVL.

This sequence joins TRBV12-5 and TRBJ2-1; perhaps TRBD1 as D (6 bases). The germline V gene encodes CDR1 LGHNT and CDR2 FRNRAP. This CDR3 has 12 amino acids. Trimming removed 5 bases from V and 8 bases from J, with 10 bases in between. CDR3 sequence reads: CASGPWTDEQFF. The CDR3 nucleotides are TGTGCTAGTGGTCCATGGACAGATGAGCAGTTCTTC.

This chain joins TRBV6-1 and TRBJ2-1; either TRBD1 or TRBD2 may fit D (5 bases each). The CDR3 runs to 15 residues. The germline V gene has CDR1 MNHNS and CDR2 SASEGT. V lost 4 bases and J lost 7, with 17 bases in between. The CDR3 reads CASSARDGPRNEQFF. Here the CDR3 DNA reads TGTGCCAGCAGTGCCCGGGACGGACCTCGGAATGAGCAGTTCTTC.

V is TRBV7-2 and J is TRBJ2-1, with D perhaps TRBD2 (6 bases). Germline CDR1 SGHTA, CDR2 FQGNSA. The CDR3 extends over 14 amino acids. The V end was cut by 3 bases, the J end by 12 bases, with 18 bases between. Here the CDR3 DNA reads TGTGCCAGCAGCTTGGAACGCGGAGGGCGCGCGCAGTTCTTC. As protein: CASSLERGGRAQFF.

The rearrangement uses TRBV30 and TRBJ2-6, with TRBD2 as a possible D gene (5 bases). Trimming took off 3 bases at V and 1 base at J, with 16 bases between the two ends. This CDR3 spans 17 amino acids. Germline V gene data show CDR1 as GTSNPN and CDR2 as SVGIG (reference sequence). CDR3 in amino acids: CAWRSAFSGSGANVLTF. CDR3 DNA sequence: TGTGCCTGGAGGTCGGCGTTTTCGGGGTCTGGGGCCAACGTCCTGACTTTC.

V and J are TRBV7-6 and TRBJ1-2, with no clear D. Germline loops: CDR1 SGHVS, CDR2 FNYEAQ. The V end was cut by 4 bases, the J end by 0 bases, with 15 bases between. The CDR3 runs 16 residues. The CDR3 loop is CASSSFPREANYGYTF. In nucleotides, the CDR3 is TGTGCCAGCAGCTCCTTCCCCCGGGAAGCTAACTATGGCTACACCTTC.

The chain uses TRBV4-3 and TRBJ2-5; the match to TRBD1 covers 7 bases. From germline, CDR1 is LGHNA and CDR2 YSLEER. Trimming took 4 bases from V and 4 from J; bases not matched to a gene: 9. The CDR3 loop spans 15 amino acids. The CDR3 protein is CASSPRDRATETQYF. In DNA form, the CDR3 reads TGCGCCAGCAGCCCGAGAGACAGGGCCACAGAGACCCAGTACTTC.

The J gene is TRBJ2-1, the V gene TRBV11-2; D is perhaps TRBD1 or TRBD2 (5 bases each). Germline assignment: CDR1 SGHAT and CDR2 FQNNGV. V was trimmed by 5 bases and J by 0 bases, leaving 11 bases between them. The CDR3 length is 15 residues. This chain's CDR3 is CASSTGTSSYNEQFF. CDR3 DNA: TGTGCCAGCAGCACCGGGACGAGCTCCTACAATGAGCAGTTCTTC.